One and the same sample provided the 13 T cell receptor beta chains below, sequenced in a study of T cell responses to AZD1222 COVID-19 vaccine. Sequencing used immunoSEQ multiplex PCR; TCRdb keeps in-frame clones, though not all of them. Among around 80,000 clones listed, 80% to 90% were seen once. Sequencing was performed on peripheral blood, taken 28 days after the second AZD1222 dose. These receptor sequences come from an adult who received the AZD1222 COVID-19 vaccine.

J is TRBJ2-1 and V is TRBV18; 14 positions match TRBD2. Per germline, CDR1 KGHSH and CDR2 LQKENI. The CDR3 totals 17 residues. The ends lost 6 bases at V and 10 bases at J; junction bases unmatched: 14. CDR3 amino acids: CASSRGLAGGVEDEQFF. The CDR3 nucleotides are TGTGCCAGCTCCCGAGGACTAGCGGGGGGAGTGGAGGACGAGCAGTTCTTC.

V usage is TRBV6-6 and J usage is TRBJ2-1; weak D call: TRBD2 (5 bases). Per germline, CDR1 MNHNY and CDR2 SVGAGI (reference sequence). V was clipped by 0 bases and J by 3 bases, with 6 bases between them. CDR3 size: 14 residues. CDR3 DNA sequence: TGTGCCAGCAGTTACTCGAGGGTCTACAATGAGCAGTTCTTC. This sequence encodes CASSYSRVYNEQFF.

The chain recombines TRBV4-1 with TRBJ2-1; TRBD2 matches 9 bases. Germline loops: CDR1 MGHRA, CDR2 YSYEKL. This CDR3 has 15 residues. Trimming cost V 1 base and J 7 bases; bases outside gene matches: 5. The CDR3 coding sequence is TGCGCCAGCAGCCAAGTGGCGGGGGGGCAAAATGAGCAGTTCTTC. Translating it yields CASSQVAGGQNEQFF.

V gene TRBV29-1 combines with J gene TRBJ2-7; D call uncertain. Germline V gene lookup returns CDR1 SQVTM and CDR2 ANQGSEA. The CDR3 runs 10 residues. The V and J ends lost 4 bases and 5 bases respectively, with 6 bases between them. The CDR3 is CSVVADEQYF. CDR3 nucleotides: TGCAGCGTTGTTGCCGACGAGCAGTACTTC.

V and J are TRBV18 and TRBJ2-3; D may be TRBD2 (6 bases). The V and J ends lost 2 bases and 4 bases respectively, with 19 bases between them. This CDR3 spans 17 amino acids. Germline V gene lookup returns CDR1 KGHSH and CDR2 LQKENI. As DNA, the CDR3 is TGTGCCAGCTCACCAGACAATGCAGGGTGGAGGGCAGATACGCAGTATTTT. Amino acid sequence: CASSPDNAGWRADTQYF.

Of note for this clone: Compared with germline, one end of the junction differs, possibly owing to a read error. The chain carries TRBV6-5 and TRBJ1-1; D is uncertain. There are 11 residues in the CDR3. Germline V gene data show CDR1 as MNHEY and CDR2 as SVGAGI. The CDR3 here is CASRSPSGPGF. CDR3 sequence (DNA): TGTGCCAGCCGTTCGCCCTCAGGCCCGGGTTTT.

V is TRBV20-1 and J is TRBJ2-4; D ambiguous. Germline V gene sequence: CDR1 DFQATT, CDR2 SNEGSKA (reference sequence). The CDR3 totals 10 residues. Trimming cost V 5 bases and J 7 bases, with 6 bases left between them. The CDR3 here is CSAGPNIQYF. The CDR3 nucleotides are TGCAGTGCTGGACCCAACATTCAGTACTTC.

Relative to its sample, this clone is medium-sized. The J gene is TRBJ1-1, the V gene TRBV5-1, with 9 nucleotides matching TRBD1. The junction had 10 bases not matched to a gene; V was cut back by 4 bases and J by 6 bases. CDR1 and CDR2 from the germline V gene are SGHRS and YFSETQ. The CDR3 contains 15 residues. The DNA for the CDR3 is TGCGCCAGCAGCCTCACACAGGGGGCGCGGGCTGAAGCTTTCTTT. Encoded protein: CASSLTQGARAEAFF.

The CDR3, as DNA: TGTGCCAGCAGTACAGGGGGCGTCACTGAAGCTTTCTTT. As protein: CASSTGGVTEAFF. The chain has TRBV6-5 and TRBJ1-1, with 9 bases matching TRBD1. Unmatched junction bases numbered 2, after V lost 5 bases and J lost 4 bases. The V gene's germline CDR1 is MNHEY and CDR2 SVGAGI. The CDR3 extends over 13 amino acids.

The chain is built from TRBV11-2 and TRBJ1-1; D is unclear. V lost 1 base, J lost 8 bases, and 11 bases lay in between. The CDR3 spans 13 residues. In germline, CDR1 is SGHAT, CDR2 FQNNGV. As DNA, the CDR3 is TGTGCCAGCAGCTTAGTTATTCACCCCGAAGCTTTCTTT. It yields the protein CASSLVIHPEAFF.

The CDR3 loop reads CASINRQGFTDTQYF. CDR3 coding DNA: TGTGCCAGCATTAATAGACAGGGGTTTACAGATACGCAGTATTTT. The V gene is TRBV6-5, the J gene TRBJ2-3, with 8 positions matching TRBD1. V lost 7 bases to trimming and J lost 3 bases; unmatched junction nucleotides: 9. Germline lookup yields CDR1 MNHEY and CDR2 SVGAGI. This CDR3 spans 15 amino acids.

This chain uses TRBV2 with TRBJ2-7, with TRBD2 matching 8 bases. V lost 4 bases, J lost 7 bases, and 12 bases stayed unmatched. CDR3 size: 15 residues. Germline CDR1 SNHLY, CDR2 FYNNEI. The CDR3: CASSVMRPGLGEQYF. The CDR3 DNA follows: TGTGCCAGCAGTGTAATGAGGCCGGGACTAGGGGAGCAGTACTTC.

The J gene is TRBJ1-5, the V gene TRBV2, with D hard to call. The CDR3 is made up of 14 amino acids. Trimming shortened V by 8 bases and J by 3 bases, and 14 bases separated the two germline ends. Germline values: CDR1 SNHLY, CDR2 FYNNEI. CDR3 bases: TGTGCCAGCGGCCCGGACGGCCTCAATCAGCCCCAGCATTTT. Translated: CASGPDGLNQPQHF. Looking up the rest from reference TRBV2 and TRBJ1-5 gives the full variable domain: EPEVTQTPSHQVTQMGQEVILRCVPISNHLYFYWYRQILGQKVEFLVSFYNNEISEKSEIFDDQFSVERPDGSNFTLKIRSTKLEDSAMYFCASGPDGLNQPQHFGDGTRLSIL.